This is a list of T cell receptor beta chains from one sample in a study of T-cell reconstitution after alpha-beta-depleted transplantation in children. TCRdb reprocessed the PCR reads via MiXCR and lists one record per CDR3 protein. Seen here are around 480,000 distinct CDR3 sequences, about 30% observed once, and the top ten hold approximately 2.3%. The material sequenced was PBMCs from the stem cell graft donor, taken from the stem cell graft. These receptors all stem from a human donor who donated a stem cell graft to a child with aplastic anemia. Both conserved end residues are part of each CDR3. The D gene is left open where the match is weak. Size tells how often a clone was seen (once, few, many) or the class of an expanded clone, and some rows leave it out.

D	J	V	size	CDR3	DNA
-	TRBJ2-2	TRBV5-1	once	CASSLETPLTGELFF	TGCGCCAGCAGCTTGGAGACACCCCTTACCGGGGAGCTGTTTTTT
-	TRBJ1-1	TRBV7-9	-	CASTRDLRAFF	TGTGCCAGCACTCGGGACTTGCGGGCTTTCTTT
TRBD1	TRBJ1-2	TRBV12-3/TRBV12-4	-	CASSNSHRGQGYTF	TGTGCCAGCTCGAACTCTCACAGGGGGCAAGGCTACACCTTC
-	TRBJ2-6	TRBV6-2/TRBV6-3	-	CASCWGSGANVLTF	TGTGCCAGTTGCTGGGGCTCTGGGGCCAACGTCCTGACTTTC
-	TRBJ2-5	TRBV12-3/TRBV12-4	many	CASSRSRIKETQYF	TGTGCCAGCAGTCGATCACGGATAAAAGAGACCCAGTACTTC
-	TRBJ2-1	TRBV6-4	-	CASSDSTYNEQFF	TGTGCCAGCAGTGACTCGACGTACAATGAGCAGTTCTTC
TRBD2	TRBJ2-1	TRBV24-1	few	CATSDPGLAVNEQFF	TGTGCCACCAGTGATCCGGGACTAGCCGTGAATGAGCAGTTCTTC
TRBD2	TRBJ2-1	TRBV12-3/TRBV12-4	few	CASSLVGSGRQNEQFF	TGTGCCAGCAGTTTGGTGGGTAGCGGGAGGCAGAATGAGCAGTTCTTC
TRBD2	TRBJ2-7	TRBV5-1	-	CASSAAGLPHYEQYF	TGCGCCAGCAGCGCCGCGGGACTACCACACTACGAGCAGTACTTC
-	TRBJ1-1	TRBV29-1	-	CSVEDVSEGLEAFF	TGCAGCGTTGAAGATGTTTCGGAGGGACTCGAAGCTTTCTTT
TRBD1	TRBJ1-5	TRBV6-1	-	CASSPLQGSRNQPQHF	TGTGCCAGCAGTCCATTACAGGGGTCGCGGAATCAGCCCCAGCATTTT
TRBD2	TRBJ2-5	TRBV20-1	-	CSASLAGDLETQYF	TGCAGTGCTAGCCTAGCGGGTGATTTGGAGACCCAGTACTTC
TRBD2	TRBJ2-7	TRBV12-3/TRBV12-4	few	CASSRLSGTSYEQYF	TGTGCCAGCAGCCGTCTTAGCGGGACCTCCTACGAGCAGTACTTC
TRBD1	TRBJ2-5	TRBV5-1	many	CASSLGQGQETQYF	TGTGCCAGCTCGCTTGGACAGGGACAAGAGACCCAGTACTTC
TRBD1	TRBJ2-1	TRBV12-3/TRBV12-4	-	CASSLQQGNYNEQFF	TGTGCCAGCAGTTTACAACAGGGGAATTACAATGAGCAGTTCTTC
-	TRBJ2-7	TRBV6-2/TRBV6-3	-	CASSSNRKMEQYF	TGTGCCAGCAGTTCCAACAGAAAAATGGAGCAGTACTTC
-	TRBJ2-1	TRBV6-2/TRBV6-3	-	CASSFPPGPNYNEQFF	TGTGCCAGCAGCTTCCCCCCGGGACCTAACTACAATGAGCAGTTCTTC
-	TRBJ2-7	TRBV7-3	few	CASSRPGYEQYF	TGTGCCAGCAGCCGCCCGGGGTACGAGCAGTACTTC
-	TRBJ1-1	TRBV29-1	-	CSVEVEKGTEAFF	TGCAGCGTTGAAGTGGAAAAGGGAACTGAAGCTTTCTTT
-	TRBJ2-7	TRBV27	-	CASSFSRGAYEQYF	TGTGCCAGCAGTTTCAGTAGGGGAGCCTACGAGCAGTACTTC
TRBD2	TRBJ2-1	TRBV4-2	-	CASSQDQLAGSDNEQFF	TGTGCCAGCAGCCAAGATCAGCTAGCGGGATCTGACAATGAGCAGTTCTTC
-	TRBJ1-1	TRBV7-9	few	CASSYPLTGMNTEAFF	TGTGCCAGCAGCTACCCATTGACAGGTATGAACACTGAAGCTTTCTTT
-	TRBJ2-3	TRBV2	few	CASSERSTDTQYF	TGTGCCAGCAGTGAAAGGAGCACAGATACGCAGTATTTT
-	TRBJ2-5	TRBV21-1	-	CASSKVIGGETQYF	TGTGCCAGCAGCAAAGTAATAGGGGGGGAGACCCAGTACTTC
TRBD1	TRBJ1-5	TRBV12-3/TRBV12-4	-	CASSPGTGGTYSNQPQHF	TGTGCCAGCAGTCCCGGGACAGGGGGTACTTATAGCAATCAGCCCCAGCATTTT
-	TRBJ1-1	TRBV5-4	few	CASSLEAGGPNTEAFF	TGTGCCAGCAGCTTGGAGGCGGGCGGGCCGAACACTGAAGCTTTCTTT
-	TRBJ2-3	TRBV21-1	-	CASSKVVEGGRGTDTQYF	TGTGCCAGCAGCAAAGTGGTTGAAGGCGGACGAGGCACAGATACGCAGTATTTT
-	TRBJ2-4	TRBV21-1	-	CASSVRQRNIQYF	TGTGCCAGCAGCGTCCGACAGAGAAACATTCAGTACTTC
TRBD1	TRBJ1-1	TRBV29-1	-	CSGLTGAGGEAFF	TGCAGCGGGTTGACAGGGGCCGGGGGTGAAGCTTTCTTT
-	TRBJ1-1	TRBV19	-	CASSIGVNTEAFF	TGTGCCAGTAGTATCGGGGTGAACACTGAAGCTTTCTTT
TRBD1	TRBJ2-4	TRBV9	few	CASSARQGADIQYF	TGTGCCAGCAGCGCCAGACAGGGGGCGGACATTCAGTACTTC
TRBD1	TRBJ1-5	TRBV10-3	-	CAISELRYRGKNQPQHF	TGTGCCATCAGTGAATTACGGTACAGGGGGAAAAATCAGCCCCAGCATTTT
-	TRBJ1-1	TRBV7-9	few	CASSPPRGVEAFF	TGTGCCAGCAGCCCCCCCCGTGGGGTTGAAGCTTTCTTT
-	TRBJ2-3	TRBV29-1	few	CSVEGANFASDTQYF	TGCAGCGTTGAAGGTGCGAACTTCGCCTCAGATACGCAGTATTTT
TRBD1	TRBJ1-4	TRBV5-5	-	CASSPRGQADEKLFF	TGTGCCAGCAGCCCGAGGGGACAGGCCGATGAAAAACTGTTTTTT
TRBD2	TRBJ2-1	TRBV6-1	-	CASSPGGRRRDEQFF	TGTGCCAGCAGCCCGGGGGGGAGGAGGAGGGATGAGCAGTTCTTC
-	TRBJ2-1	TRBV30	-	CAWEGSGRGEQFF	TGTGCCTGGGAAGGGTCCGGCCGAGGTGAGCAGTTCTTC
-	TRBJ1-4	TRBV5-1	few	CASRALVTNEKLFF	TGCGCCAGCAGGGCTTTAGTAACTAATGAAAAACTGTTTTTT
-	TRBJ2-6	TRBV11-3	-	CASSTGTGSSGANVLTF	TGTGCCAGCAGCACCGGGACGGGCAGCTCTGGGGCCAACGTCCTGACTTTC
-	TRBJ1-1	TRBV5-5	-	CASRGQMNTEAFF	TGTGCCAGCAGGGGACAAATGAACACTGAAGCTTTCTTT
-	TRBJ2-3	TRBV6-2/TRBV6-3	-	CASSYGITTDTQYF	TGTGCCAGCAGTTACGGGATTACCACAGATACGCAGTATTTT
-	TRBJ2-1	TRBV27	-	CASSLQGVAGYNEQFF	TGTGCCAGCAGTTTACAGGGGGTAGCGGGATACAATGAGCAGTTCTTC
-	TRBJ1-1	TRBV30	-	CAWSVRSQAMNTEAFF	TGTGCCTGGAGTGTCCGGTCCCAAGCCATGAACACTGAAGCTTTCTTT
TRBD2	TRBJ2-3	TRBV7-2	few	CASSLGLAGAEDTQYF	TGTGCCAGCAGCTTAGGACTAGCGGGAGCCGAAGATACGCAGTATTTT
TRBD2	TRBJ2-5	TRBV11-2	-	CASSSIGLAGAFSSGETQYF	TGTGCCAGCAGCTCAATTGGACTAGCGGGAGCCTTCTCGAGCGGGGAGACCCAGTACTTC
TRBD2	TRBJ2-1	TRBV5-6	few	CASSYLASGSYNEQFF	TGTGCCAGCAGCTACTTGGCTAGCGGATCCTACAATGAGCAGTTCTTC
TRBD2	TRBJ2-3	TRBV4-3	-	CAGSQRTSGASTDTQYF	TGCGCCGGCAGCCAACGGACTAGCGGGGCTAGCACAGATACGCAGTATTTT
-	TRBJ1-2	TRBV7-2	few	CASSLQGRVDNYGYTF	TGTGCCAGCAGCTTACAGGGCCGCGTAGATAACTATGGCTACACCTTC
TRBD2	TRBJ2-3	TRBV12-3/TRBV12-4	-	CASSTSVDTQYF	TGTGCCAGCAGTACTAGCGTAGATACGCAGTATTTT
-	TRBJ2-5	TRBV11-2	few	CASSSDRIETQYF	TGTGCCAGCAGCTCCGACCGAATCGAGACCCAGTACTTC
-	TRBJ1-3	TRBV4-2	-	CASSQEVSGSGNTIYF	TGTGCCAGCAGCCAAGAGGTTTCGGGCTCTGGAAACACCATATATTTT
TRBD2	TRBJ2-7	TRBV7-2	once	CASSLGLAGGTYEQYF	TGTGCCAGCAGCTTAGGTCTAGCGGGAGGGACCTACGAGCAGTACTTC
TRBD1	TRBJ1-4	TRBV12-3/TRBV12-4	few	CASSRETGREKLFF	TGTGCCAGCAGCAGAGAGACAGGGCGCGAAAAACTGTTTTTT